This T cell receptor (beta chain) appears in the sequencing data of a study of shared clonotypes between healthy human individuals. About the research overall: In total, the donors were a couple of women and a few men aged 18 to 49.

The V segment lost 0 bases and the J segment 9 bases; nucleotides outside the gene matches: 9. This CDR3 is built from 14 residues. Germline lookup yields CDR1 SQVTM and CDR2 ANQGSEA. For sorted subsets, 150 to 200 ng DNA per replicate equaled roughly 29,000 T cell genomes. Profiling relied on immunoSEQ multiplex PCR, and the TCRdb table lists in-frame clones only, not all of them. The table lists 850,000 to 1,100,000 clones, approximately 75% of them singletons. This sequence joins TRBV29-1 and TRBJ2-5; 8 positions agree with TRBD2. The sequencing input was memory CD4+ T cells from PBMCs. Subset described: CD45RA-negative fraction. This TCR was sampled from a man younger than 35 in good health. Some clones in this sample may be carry-over from other donors' samples. CDR3 nucleotides: TGCAGCGTTGAAGATGCAGCGGGAGCCGAGGCCCAGTACTTC. It is translated as CSVEDAAGAEAQYF.